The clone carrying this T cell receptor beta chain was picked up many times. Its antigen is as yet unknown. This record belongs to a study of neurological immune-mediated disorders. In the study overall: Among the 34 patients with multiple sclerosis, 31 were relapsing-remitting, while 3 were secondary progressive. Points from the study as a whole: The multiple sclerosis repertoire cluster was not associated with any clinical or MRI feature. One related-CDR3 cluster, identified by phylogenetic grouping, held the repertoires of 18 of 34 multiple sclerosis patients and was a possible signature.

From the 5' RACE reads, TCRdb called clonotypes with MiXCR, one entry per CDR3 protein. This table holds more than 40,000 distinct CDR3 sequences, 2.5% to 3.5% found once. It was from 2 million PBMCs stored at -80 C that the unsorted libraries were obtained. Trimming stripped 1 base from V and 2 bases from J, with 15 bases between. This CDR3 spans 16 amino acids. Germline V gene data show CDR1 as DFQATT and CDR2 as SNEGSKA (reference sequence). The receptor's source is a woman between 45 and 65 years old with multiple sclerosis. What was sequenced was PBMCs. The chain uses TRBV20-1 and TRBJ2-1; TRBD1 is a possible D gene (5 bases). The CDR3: CSARVGVRQPYNEQFF. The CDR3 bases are TGCAGTGCTAGAGTAGGTGTGAGACAGCCCTACAATGAGCAGTTCTTC.